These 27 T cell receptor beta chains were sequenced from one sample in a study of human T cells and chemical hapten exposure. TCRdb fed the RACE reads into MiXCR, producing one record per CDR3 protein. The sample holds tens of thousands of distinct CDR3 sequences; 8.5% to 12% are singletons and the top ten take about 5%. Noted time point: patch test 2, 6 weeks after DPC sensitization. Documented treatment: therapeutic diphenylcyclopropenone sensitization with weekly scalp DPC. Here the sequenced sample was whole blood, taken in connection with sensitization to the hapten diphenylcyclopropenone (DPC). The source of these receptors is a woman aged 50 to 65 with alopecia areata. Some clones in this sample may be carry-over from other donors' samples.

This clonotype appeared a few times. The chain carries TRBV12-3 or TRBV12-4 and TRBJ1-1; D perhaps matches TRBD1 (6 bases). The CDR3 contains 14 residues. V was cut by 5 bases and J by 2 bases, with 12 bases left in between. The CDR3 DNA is TGTGCCAGCAGTACGGGACACCAAAACACTGAAGCTTTCTTT. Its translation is CASSTGHQNTEAFF.

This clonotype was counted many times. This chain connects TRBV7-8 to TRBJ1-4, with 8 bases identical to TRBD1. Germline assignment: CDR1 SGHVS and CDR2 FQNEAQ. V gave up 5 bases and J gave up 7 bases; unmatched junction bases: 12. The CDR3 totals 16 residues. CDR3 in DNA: TGTGCCAGCAGCCCCAAGACAGGGGCGCTAACTGAAAAACTGTTTTTT. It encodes CASSPKTGALTEKLFF.

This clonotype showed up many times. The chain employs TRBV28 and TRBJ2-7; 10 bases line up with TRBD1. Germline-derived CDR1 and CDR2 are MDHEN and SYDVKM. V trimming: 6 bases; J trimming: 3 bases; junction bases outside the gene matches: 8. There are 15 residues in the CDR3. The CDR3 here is CASSSPGQGDYEQYF. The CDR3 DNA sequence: TGTGCCAGCAGCTCGCCAGGACAGGGGGACTACGAGCAGTACTTC.

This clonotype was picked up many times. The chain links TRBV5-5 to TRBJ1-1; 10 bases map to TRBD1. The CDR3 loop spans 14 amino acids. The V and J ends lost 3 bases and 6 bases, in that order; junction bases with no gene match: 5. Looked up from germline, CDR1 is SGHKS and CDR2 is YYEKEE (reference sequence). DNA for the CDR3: TGTGCCAGCAGCTCGACAGGGGGCTTCGCTGAAGCTTTCTTT. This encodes CASSSTGGFAEAFF.

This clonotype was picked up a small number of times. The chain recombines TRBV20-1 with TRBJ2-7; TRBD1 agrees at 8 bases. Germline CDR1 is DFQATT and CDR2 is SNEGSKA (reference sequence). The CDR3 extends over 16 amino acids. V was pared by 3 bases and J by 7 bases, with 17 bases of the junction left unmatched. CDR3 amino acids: CSASSRGRNWQGEQYF. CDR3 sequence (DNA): TGCAGTGCTAGTTCCAGGGGGCGAAACTGGCAGGGAGAGCAGTACTTC.

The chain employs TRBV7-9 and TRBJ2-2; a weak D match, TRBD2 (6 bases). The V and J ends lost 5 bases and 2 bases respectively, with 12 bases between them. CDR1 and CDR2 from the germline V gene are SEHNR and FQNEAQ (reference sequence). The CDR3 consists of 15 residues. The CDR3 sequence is CASSPLAPNTGELFF. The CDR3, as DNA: TGTGCCAGCAGCCCACTAGCCCCTAACACCGGGGAGCTGTTTTTT.

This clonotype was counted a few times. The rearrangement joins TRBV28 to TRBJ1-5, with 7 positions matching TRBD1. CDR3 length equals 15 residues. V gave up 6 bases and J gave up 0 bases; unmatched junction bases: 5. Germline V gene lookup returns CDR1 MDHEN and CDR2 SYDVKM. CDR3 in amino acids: CASSGTEDSNQPQHF. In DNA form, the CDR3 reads TGTGCCAGCAGCGGGACAGAAGATAGCAATCAGCCCCAGCATTTT.

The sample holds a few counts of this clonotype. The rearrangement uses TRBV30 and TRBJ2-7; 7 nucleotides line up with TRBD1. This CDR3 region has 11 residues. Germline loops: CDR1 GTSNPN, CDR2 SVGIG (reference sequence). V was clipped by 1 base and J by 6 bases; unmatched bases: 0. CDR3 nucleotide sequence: TGTGCCTGGAGTGACAGGGGCGAGCAGTACTTC. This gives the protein CAWSDRGEQYF.

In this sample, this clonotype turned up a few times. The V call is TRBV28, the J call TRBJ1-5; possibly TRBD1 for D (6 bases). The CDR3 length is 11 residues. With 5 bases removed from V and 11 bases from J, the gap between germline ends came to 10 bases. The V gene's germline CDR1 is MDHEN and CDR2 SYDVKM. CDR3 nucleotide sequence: TGTGCCAGCAGTGTTACAGGGACCCAGCATTTT. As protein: CASSVTGTQHF.

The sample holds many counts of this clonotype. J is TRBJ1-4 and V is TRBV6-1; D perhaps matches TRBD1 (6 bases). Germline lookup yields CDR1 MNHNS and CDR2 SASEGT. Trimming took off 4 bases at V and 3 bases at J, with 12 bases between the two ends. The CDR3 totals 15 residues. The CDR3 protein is CASSGNRVANEKLFF. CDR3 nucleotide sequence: TGTGCCAGCAGTGGAAACAGGGTTGCTAATGAAAAACTGTTTTTT.

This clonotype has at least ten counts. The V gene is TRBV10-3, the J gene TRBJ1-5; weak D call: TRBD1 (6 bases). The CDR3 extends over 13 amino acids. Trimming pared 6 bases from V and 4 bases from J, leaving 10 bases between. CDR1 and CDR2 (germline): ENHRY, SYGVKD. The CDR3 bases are TGTGCCATCAGCCAGGGGAAGAATCAGCCCCAGCATTTT. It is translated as CAISQGKNQPQHF.

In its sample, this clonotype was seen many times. In nucleotides, the CDR3 is TGTGCCAGCAGCTTAAGAGGGACAGGGGCTATCAACACTGAAGCTTTCTTT. This sequence encodes CASSLRGTGAINTEAFF. The chain uses TRBV7-8 and TRBJ1-1, with 10 positions matching TRBD1. After removal of 2 bases from V and 2 bases from J, the junction contained 8 bases not matched to a gene. CDR1 is SGHVS, CDR2 FQNEAQ, per germline. This CDR3 has 17 residues. Variable domain in full (rest from reference TRBV7-8 and TRBJ1-1): GAGVSQSPRYKVAKRGQDVALRCDPISGHVSLFWYQQALGQGPEFLTYFQNEAQLDKSGLPSDRFFAERPEGSVSTLKIQRTQQEDSAVYLCASSLRGTGAINTEAFFGQGTRLTVV.

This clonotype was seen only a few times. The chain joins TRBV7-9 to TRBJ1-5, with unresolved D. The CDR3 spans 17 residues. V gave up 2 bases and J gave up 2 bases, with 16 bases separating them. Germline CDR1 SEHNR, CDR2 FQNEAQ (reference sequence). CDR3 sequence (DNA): TGTGCCAGCAGCTTATTTCCACCTCGGAGAGGCAATCAGCCCCAGCATTTT. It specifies CASSLFPPRRGNQPQHF.

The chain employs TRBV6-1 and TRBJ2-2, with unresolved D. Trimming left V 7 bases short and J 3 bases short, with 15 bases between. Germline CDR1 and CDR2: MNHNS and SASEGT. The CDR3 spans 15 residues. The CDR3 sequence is CASKARYSDTGELFF. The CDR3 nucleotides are TGTGCCAGCAAGGCGAGATATTCGGACACCGGGGAGCTGTTTTTT.

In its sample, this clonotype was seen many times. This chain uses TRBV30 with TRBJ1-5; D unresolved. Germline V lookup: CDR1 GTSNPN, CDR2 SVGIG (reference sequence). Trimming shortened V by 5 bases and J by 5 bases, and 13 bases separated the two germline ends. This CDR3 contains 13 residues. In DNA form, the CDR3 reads TGTGCCTGGGGAGCGCGCTCGGATCAGCCCCAGCATTTT. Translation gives CAWGARSDQPQHF.

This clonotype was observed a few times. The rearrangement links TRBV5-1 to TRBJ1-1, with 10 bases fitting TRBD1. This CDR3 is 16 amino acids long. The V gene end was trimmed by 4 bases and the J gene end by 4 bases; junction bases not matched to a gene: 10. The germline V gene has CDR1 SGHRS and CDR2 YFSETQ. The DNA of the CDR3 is TGCGCCAGCAGCGCCGGGACAGGGGCGCTGGGCACTGAAGCTTTCTTT. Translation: CASSAGTGALGTEAFF.

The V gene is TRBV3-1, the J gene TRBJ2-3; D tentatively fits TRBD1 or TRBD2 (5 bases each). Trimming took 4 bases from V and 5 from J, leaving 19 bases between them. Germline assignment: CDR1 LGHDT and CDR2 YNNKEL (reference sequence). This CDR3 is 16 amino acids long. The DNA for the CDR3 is TGTGCCAGCAGCCCCAGGGACCACACGTCCGGAGATACGCAGTATTTT. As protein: CASSPRDHTSGDTQYF.

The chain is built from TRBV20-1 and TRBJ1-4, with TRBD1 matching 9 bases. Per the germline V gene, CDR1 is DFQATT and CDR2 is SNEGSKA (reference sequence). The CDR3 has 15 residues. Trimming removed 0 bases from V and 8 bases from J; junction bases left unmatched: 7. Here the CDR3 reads CSARDTGGAGEKLFF. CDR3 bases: TGCAGTGCTAGAGATACAGGGGGCGCGGGGGAAAAACTGTTTTTT.

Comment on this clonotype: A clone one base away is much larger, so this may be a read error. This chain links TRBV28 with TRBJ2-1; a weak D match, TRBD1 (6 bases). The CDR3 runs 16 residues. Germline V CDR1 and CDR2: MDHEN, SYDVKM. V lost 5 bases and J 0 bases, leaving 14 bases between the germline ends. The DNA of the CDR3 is TGTGCCAGCAGTCTACGGTCAGGGGTCTCCTACAATGAGCAGTTCTTC. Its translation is CASSLRSGVSYNEQFF.

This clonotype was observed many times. CDR3 in amino acids: CASSQGAKDEQFF. The DNA of the CDR3 is TGTGCCAGCAGTCAGGGGGCTAAGGATGAGCAGTTCTTC. V is TRBV12-3 or TRBV12-4 and J is TRBJ2-1; 8 bases line up with TRBD1. This CDR3 spans 13 amino acids. J was trimmed by 8 bases and V by 5 bases; bases with no gene match: 5.

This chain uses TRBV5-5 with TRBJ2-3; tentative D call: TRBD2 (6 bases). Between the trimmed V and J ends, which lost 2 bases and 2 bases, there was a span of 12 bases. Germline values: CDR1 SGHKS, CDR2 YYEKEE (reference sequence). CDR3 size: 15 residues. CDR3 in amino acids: CASSFTDYITDTQYF. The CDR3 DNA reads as TGTGCCAGCAGCTTCACGGACTACATCACAGATACGCAGTATTTT. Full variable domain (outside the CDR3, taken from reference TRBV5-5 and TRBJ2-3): DAGVTQSPTHLIKTRGQQVTLRCSPISGHKSVSWYQQVLGQGPQFIFQYYEKEERGRGNFPDRFSARQFPNYSSELNVNALLLGDSALYLCASSFTDYITDTQYFGPGTRLTVL.

This CDR3 is CASSLKTGFYGYTF. The CDR3 nucleotides are TGTGCCAGCAGTTTAAAAACAGGGTTCTATGGCTACACCTTC. The rearrangement uses TRBV28 and TRBJ1-2, with a weak D call TRBD1 (6 bases). In germline, CDR1 is MDHEN, CDR2 SYDVKM. The CDR3 runs 14 residues. With 2 bases removed from V and 4 bases from J, the gap between germline ends came to 11 bases.

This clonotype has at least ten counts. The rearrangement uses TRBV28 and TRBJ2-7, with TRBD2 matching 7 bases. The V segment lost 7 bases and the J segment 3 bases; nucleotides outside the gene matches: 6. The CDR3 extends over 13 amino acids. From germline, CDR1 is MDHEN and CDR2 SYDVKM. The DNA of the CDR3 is TGTGCCAGCAATCAACCTAGCGGCTACGAGCAGTACTTC. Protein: CASNQPSGYEQYF.

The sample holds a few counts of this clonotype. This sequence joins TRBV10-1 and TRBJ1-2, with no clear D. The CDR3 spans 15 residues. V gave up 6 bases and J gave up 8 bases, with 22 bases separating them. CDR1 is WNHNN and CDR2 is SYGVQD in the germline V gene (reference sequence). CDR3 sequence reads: CASRDLQNPELGYTF. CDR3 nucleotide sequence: TGCGCCAGCAGGGACCTACAGAACCCCGAATTGGGCTACACCTTC.

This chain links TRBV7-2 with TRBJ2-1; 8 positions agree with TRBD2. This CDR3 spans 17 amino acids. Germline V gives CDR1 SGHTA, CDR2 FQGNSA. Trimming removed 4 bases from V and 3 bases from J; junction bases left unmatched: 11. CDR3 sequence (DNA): TGTGCCAGCAGCTCCCCTCCGCCAGCGGGAGTCTACAATGAGCAGTTCTTC. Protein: CASSSPPPAGVYNEQFF.

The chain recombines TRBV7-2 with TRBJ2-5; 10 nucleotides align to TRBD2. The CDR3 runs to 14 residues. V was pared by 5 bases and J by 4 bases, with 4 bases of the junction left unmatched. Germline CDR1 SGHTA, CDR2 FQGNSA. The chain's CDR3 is CASSRLAGRETQYF. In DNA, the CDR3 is TGTGCCAGCAGCAGACTAGCGGGCCGAGAGACCCAGTACTTC.

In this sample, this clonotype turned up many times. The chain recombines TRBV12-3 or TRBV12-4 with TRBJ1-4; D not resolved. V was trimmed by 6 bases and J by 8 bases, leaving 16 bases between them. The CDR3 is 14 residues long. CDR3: CASSPDLNLEKLFF. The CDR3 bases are TGTGCCAGCAGCCCCGACTTAAACCTAGAAAAACTGTTTTTT.